A single sample is the source of the 11 T cell receptor beta chains below, sequenced in a study of CD8+ T cells in alopecia areata. cDNA reverse transcribed from extracted RNA served as the sequencing template. Produced via immunoSEQ multiplex PCR; TCRdb's table is partial and in-frame only. Of about 160,000 clones in the sample, over 45% were seen once. The sample consisted of CD4+ T cells sorted from blood. All receptors come from a human donor with alopecia areata.

The chain has TRBV28 and TRBJ2-1; 7 bases fit TRBD2. CDR1 is MDHEN, CDR2 SYDVKM, per germline. V lost 6 bases to trimming and J lost 12 bases; unmatched junction nucleotides: 14. CDR3 length: 14 residues. CDR3 sequence: CASRELEGGRLQFF. The CDR3 DNA follows: TGTGCCAGCAGGGAGTTGGAGGGCGGGAGACTGCAGTTCTTC.

The DNA of the CDR3 is TGTGCCAGCAGCCCCCACCATCGGGGGTTGGGCAATGAGCAGTTCTTC. As protein: CASSPHHRGLGNEQFF. The J gene is TRBJ2-1, the V gene TRBV9, with D possibly TRBD2 on 6 matching bases. V shed 4 bases and J shed 6 bases, with 20 bases lying between them. Germline loops: CDR1 SGDLS, CDR2 YYNGEE. This CDR3 comprises 16 residues. Looking up the rest from reference TRBV9 and TRBJ2-1 gives the full variable domain: DSGVTQTPKHLITATGQRVTLRCSPRSGDLSVYWYQQSLDQGLQFLIQYYNGEERAKGNILERFSAQQFPDLHSELNLSSLELGDSALYFCASSPHHRGLGNEQFFGPGTRLTVL.

The chain has TRBV28 and TRBJ1-1; D unresolved. The CDR3 is 8 amino acids. Germline CDR1 and CDR2: MDHEN and SYDVKM. The CDR3 here is CVSGRAFF. The CDR3 DNA is TGTGTAAGCGGGCGAGCTTTCTTT.

This chain links TRBV7-9 with TRBJ1-1; no clear D. The germline V gene has CDR1 SEHNR and CDR2 FQNEAQ (reference sequence). The CDR3 is 13 amino acids. The V end lost 1 base, the J end lost 7 bases, and 10 bases lay between the germline ends. The CDR3 is CASSLVTRNEAFF. In DNA form, the CDR3 reads TGTGCCAGCAGCTTAGTTACCAGGAATGAAGCTTTCTTT.

The chain employs TRBV7-2 and TRBJ2-2; 13 bases agree with TRBD2. The CDR3 runs 18 residues. Trimming at V came to 1 base and at J to 6 bases, leaving 8 bases not matched to a gene. The germline CDR1 and CDR2 sequences are SGHTA and FQGNSA. As DNA, the CDR3 is TGTGCCAGCAGCTTAGTGAGTGGACTAGCGGGAGCGGCCGGGGAGCTGTTTTTT. Its translation: CASSLVSGLAGAAGELFF.

This sequence joins TRBV5-1 and TRBJ2-1; D unresolved. CDR1 and CDR2 (germline): SGHRS, YFSETQ. The CDR3 is made up of 14 amino acids. Trimming removed 0 bases at V and 2 bases at J, with 6 bases between. CDR3 region: CASSLDWAYNEQFF. The CDR3, as DNA: TGCGCCAGCAGCTTGGACTGGGCCTACAATGAGCAGTTCTTC.

In its sample, this clone was seen a few times. The chain carries TRBV5-1 and TRBJ2-5; D is undetermined. The CDR3 has 12 residues. Trimming took off 1 base at V and 4 bases at J, with 5 bases between the two ends. Germline assignment: CDR1 SGHRS and CDR2 YFSETQ. The DNA of the CDR3 is TGCGCCAGCAGCTTGTATCGAGAGACCCAGTACTTC. It is translated as CASSLYRETQYF.

This chain connects TRBV5-1 to TRBJ2-7; D unclear. Germline V CDR1 and CDR2: SGHRS, YFSETQ. The CDR3 runs 12 residues. V lost 1 base and J lost 4, with 6 bases in between. CDR3 in amino acids: CASSLSGYEQYF. CDR3 DNA sequence: TGCGCCAGCAGCTTGAGTGGGTACGAGCAGTACTTC.

Here the CDR3 DNA reads TGTGCCAGCTTCCGGGACCTTGCCCGGGGAAAGCAGTATTTT. Translated, it gives CASFRDLARGKQYF. This chain joins TRBV2 and TRBJ2-3, with D perhaps being TRBD1 or TRBD2 (5 bases each). The CDR3 length is 14 residues. Germline CDR1 is SNHLY and CDR2 is FYNNEI. The germline V and J ends were trimmed by 8 bases and 11 bases, with 23 bases remaining between them.

J is TRBJ1-5 and V is TRBV6-6; D is uncertain. The V end lost 4 bases, the J end lost 7 bases, and 11 bases lay between the germline ends. The germline V gene encodes CDR1 MNHNY and CDR2 SVGAGI (reference sequence). The CDR3 has 13 amino acids. The CDR3: CASSLEGQQPQHF. In nucleotides, the CDR3 is TGTGCCAGCAGTTTAGAGGGCCAACAGCCCCAGCATTTT.

The rearrangement joins TRBV7-2 to TRBJ2-3; D unclear. V was cut by 1 base and J by 2 bases, with 4 bases left in between. The V gene's germline CDR1 is SGHTA and CDR2 FQGNSA. The CDR3 has 13 residues. The CDR3 DNA sequence: TGTGCCAGCAGCTTAGATTACACAGATACGCAGTATTTT. As protein: CASSLDYTDTQYF.